The rows below give T cell receptor beta chains drawn from one sample of a study of shared clonotypes between healthy human individuals. Repertoires were generated with immunoSEQ multiplex PCR, while TCRdb's copy carries only in-frame clones and drops some. This sample carries a few hundred thousand clones, around 78% of them seen once, and the ten largest clones take around 11%. Sample: PBMCs. Receptors were obtained from a woman between 40 and 55 years old in good health. Some clones in this sample may be carry-over from other donors' samples. The CDR3 runs from the conserved cysteine through the conserved F or W. D genes are given only for firm matches. The size field is filled for only some rows; it gives once, few, many or a size class.

d_gene: TRBD2
j_gene: TRBJ2-7
v_gene: TRBV5-4
abundance: once
CDR3aa: CASSRGLAGVYEQYF
CDR3nt: TGTGCCAGCAGCAGGGGACTAGCGGGAGTTTACGAGCAGTACTTC

d_gene: TRBD1
j_gene: TRBJ1-5
v_gene: TRBV7-2
abundance: few
CDR3aa: CASSLKAGGYQPQHF
CDR3nt: TGTGCCAGCAGCTTAAAGGCAGGGGGTTATCAGCCCCAGCATTTT

d_gene: NA
j_gene: TRBJ2-3
v_gene: TRBV2
abundance: few
CDR3aa: CASRGVTDTQYF
CDR3nt: TGTGCCAGCAGGGGGGTCACAGATACGCAGTATTTT

d_gene: NA
j_gene: TRBJ2-3
v_gene: TRBV6-1
abundance: NA
CDR3aa: CASREGATSTDTQYF
CDR3nt: TGTGCCAGCAGGGAGGGGGCTACTAGCACAGATACGCAGTATTTT

d_gene: NA
j_gene: TRBJ2-7
v_gene: TRBV6-1
abundance: NA
CDR3aa: CASSERDFSSYEQYF
CDR3nt: TGTGCCAGCAGTGAGCGGGACTTTAGCTCCTACGAGCAGTACTTC

d_gene: TRBD2
j_gene: TRBJ2-7
v_gene: TRBV4-2
abundance: NA
CDR3aa: CASSQDFDGASGRSEQYF
CDR3nt: TGTGCCAGCAGCCAAGATTTTGATGGGGCTAGCGGGAGGAGCGAGCAGTACTTC

d_gene: TRBD1
j_gene: TRBJ2-5
v_gene: TRBV19
abundance: NA
CDR3aa: CASSIADRGRETQYF
CDR3nt: TGTGCCAGTAGTATAGCCGACAGGGGGCGTGAGACCCAGTACTTC

d_gene: TRBD2
j_gene: TRBJ2-3
v_gene: TRBV27
abundance: NA
CDR3aa: CASSFYGLAGRTDTQYF
CDR3nt: TGTGCCAGCAGTTTCTACGGACTAGCGGGGCGCACAGATACGCAGTATTTT

d_gene: NA
j_gene: TRBJ2-7
v_gene: TRBV7-9
abundance: NA
CDR3aa: CASSAGTRAPYEQYF
CDR3nt: TGTGCCAGCAGCGCCGGGACCCGAGCGCCCTACGAGCAGTACTTC

d_gene: TRBD1
j_gene: TRBJ1-1
v_gene: TRBV29-1
abundance: few
CDR3aa: CSVTPDRVDTEAFF
CDR3nt: TGCAGCGTAACTCCTGACAGGGTCGACACTGAAGCTTTCTTT

d_gene: TRBD2
j_gene: TRBJ2-7
v_gene: TRBV14
abundance: NA
CDR3aa: CASSRVSGSGYEQYF
CDR3nt: TGTGCCAGCAGCCGAGTTAGCGGGAGCGGCTACGAGCAGTACTTC

d_gene: TRBD2
j_gene: TRBJ2-1
v_gene: TRBV10-1
abundance: NA
CDR3aa: CASSDSGAYNEQFF
CDR3nt: TGCGCCAGCAGTGATAGCGGGGCTTACAATGAGCAGTTCTTC

d_gene: TRBD2
j_gene: TRBJ2-7
v_gene: TRBV5-5
abundance: NA
CDR3aa: CASSTGLAGVYEQYF
CDR3nt: TGTGCCAGCAGCACGGGACTAGCGGGAGTCTACGAGCAGTACTTC

d_gene: NA
j_gene: TRBJ1-1
v_gene: TRBV4-3
abundance: NA
CDR3aa: CASSQDSVGGSMNTEAFF
CDR3nt: TGCGCCAGCAGCCAAGATTCGGTTGGGGGGAGCATGAACACTGAAGCTTTCTTT

d_gene: TRBD1
j_gene: TRBJ1-2
v_gene: TRBV6-1
abundance: few
CDR3aa: CASSEESGQGNYGYTF
CDR3nt: TGTGCCAGCAGTGAAGAAAGTGGACAGGGGAACTATGGCTACACCTTC

d_gene: NA
j_gene: TRBJ2-5
v_gene: TRBV15
abundance: NA
CDR3aa: CATSRDGNFLETQYF
CDR3nt: TGTGCCACCAGCAGAGATGGAAACTTTCTGGAGACCCAGTACTTC

d_gene: TRBD2
j_gene: TRBJ2-7
v_gene: TRBV5-6
abundance: few
CDR3aa: CASSSPGLAYEQYF
CDR3nt: TGTGCCAGCAGCTCCCCGGGACTAGCCTACGAGCAGTACTTC

d_gene: TRBD2
j_gene: TRBJ2-2
v_gene: TRBV13
abundance: NA
CDR3aa: CASRPGTSGIRVANTGELFF
CDR3nt: TGTGCCAGCAGGCCCGGGACTAGCGGTATTAGGGTCGCGAACACCGGGGAGCTGTTTTTT

d_gene: NA
j_gene: TRBJ1-1
v_gene: TRBV2
abundance: NA
CDR3aa: CASSQGWGTEAFF
CDR3nt: TGTGCCAGCAGCCAGGGGTGGGGCACTGAAGCTTTCTTT

d_gene: TRBD1
j_gene: TRBJ1-1
v_gene: TRBV30
abundance: NA
CDR3aa: CAWSTGVTEAFF
CDR3nt: TGTGCCTGGAGCACAGGGGTCACTGAAGCTTTCTTT

d_gene: TRBD1
j_gene: TRBJ2-7
v_gene: TRBV28
abundance: NA
CDR3aa: CASQGDSYEQYF
CDR3nt: TGTGCCAGCCAGGGGGATTCCTACGAGCAGTACTTC

d_gene: NA
j_gene: TRBJ2-3
v_gene: TRBV5-4
abundance: once
CDR3aa: CASSQREPPSTDTQYF
CDR3nt: TGCGCCAGCAGCCAACGGGAACCTCCGAGCACAGATACGCAGTATTTT

d_gene: NA
j_gene: TRBJ1-1
v_gene: TRBV5-6
abundance: few
CDR3aa: CASSLGLENTEAFF
CDR3nt: TGTGCCAGCAGCTTGGGTCTTGAGAACACTGAAGCTTTCTTT

d_gene: TRBD1
j_gene: TRBJ2-4
v_gene: TRBV7-9
abundance: NA
CDR3aa: CASSSRGQGTAKNIQYF
CDR3nt: TGTGCCAGCAGCTCCCGCGGACAGGGAACAGCCAAAAACATTCAGTACTTC

d_gene: NA
j_gene: TRBJ2-3
v_gene: TRBV6-1
abundance: NA
CDR3aa: CASSEGSGGGTDTQYF
CDR3nt: TGTGCCAGCAGTGAAGGGTCCGGGGGCGGCACAGATACGCAGTATTTT

d_gene: NA
j_gene: TRBJ2-3
v_gene: TRBV6-1
abundance: NA
CDR3aa: CASSSYSTDTQYF
CDR3nt: TGTGCCAGCAGCTCTTATAGCACAGATACGCAGTATTTT

d_gene: NA
j_gene: TRBJ2-3
v_gene: TRBV2
abundance: NA
CDR3aa: CASIRTSNTDTQYF
CDR3nt: TGTGCCAGCATCCGAACATCTAACACAGATACGCAGTATTTT

d_gene: TRBD2
j_gene: TRBJ2-5
v_gene: TRBV2
abundance: NA
CDR3aa: CASSEGTSGGQETQYF
CDR3nt: TGTGCCAGCAGCGAAGGGACTAGCGGGGGGCAAGAGACCCAGTACTTC

d_gene: NA
j_gene: TRBJ2-2
v_gene: TRBV9
abundance: NA
CDR3aa: CASSVARRNTGELFF
CDR3nt: TGTGCCAGCAGCGTAGCCCGGAGGAACACCGGGGAGCTGTTTTTT

d_gene: NA
j_gene: TRBJ2-5
v_gene: TRBV7-8
abundance: NA
CDR3aa: CASSLSGQSQETQYF
CDR3nt: TGTGCCAGCAGCTTATCGGGGCAGAGCCAAGAGACCCAGTACTTC

d_gene: TRBD1
j_gene: TRBJ2-1
v_gene: TRBV5-6
abundance: NA
CDR3aa: CASSLRDRVDNEQFF
CDR3nt: TGTGCCAGCAGCTTGCGGGACAGGGTCGACAATGAGCAGTTCTTC

d_gene: TRBD1
j_gene: TRBJ1-2
v_gene: TRBV27
abundance: NA
CDR3aa: CASRRFGTDKDYTF
CDR3nt: TGTGCCAGCAGGAGGTTCGGGACAGACAAAGACTACACCTTC

d_gene: TRBD1
j_gene: TRBJ2-5
v_gene: TRBV18
abundance: NA
CDR3aa: CASSLSGTGPSQETQYF
CDR3nt: TGTGCCAGCTCACTCTCCGGGACAGGGCCTTCCCAAGAGACCCAGTACTTC

d_gene: NA
j_gene: TRBJ2-2
v_gene: TRBV2
abundance: NA
CDR3aa: CASRGGSNTGELFF
CDR3nt: TGTGCCAGCAGAGGCGGGTCGAACACCGGGGAGCTGTTTTTT

d_gene: TRBD1
j_gene: TRBJ2-7
v_gene: TRBV11-2
abundance: many
CDR3aa: CASSPQGGLYEQYF
CDR3nt: TGTGCCAGCAGCCCACAGGGGGGACTGTACGAGCAGTACTTC

d_gene: NA
j_gene: TRBJ2-7
v_gene: TRBV20-1
abundance: NA
CDR3aa: CSARPEGGQYF
CDR3nt: TGCAGTGCTCGACCCGAGGGTGGGCAGTACTTC

d_gene: TRBD2
j_gene: TRBJ2-5
v_gene: TRBV20-1
abundance: NA
CDR3aa: CSARAGGTQYF
CDR3nt: TGCAGTGCTAGGGCGGGAGGGACCCAGTACTTC

d_gene: NA
j_gene: TRBJ1-1
v_gene: TRBV11-1
abundance: NA
CDR3aa: CASGHREITEAFF
CDR3nt: TGTGCCAGCGGCCACAGGGAGATCACTGAAGCTTTCTTT

d_gene: TRBD2
j_gene: TRBJ2-1
v_gene: TRBV29-1
abundance: NA
CDR3aa: CSVGREGLAGEKRNEQFF
CDR3nt: TGCAGCGTTGGGAGGGAGGGACTAGCGGGAGAGAAACGGAATGAGCAGTTCTTC

d_gene: NA
j_gene: TRBJ1-2
v_gene: TRBV12-5
abundance: NA
CDR3aa: CASGWGQEGYTF
CDR3nt: TGTGCTAGTGGGTGGGGGCAGGAGGGCTACACCTTC

d_gene: NA
j_gene: TRBJ1-2
v_gene: TRBV7-2
abundance: NA
CDR3aa: CASSSNMGVYGYTF
CDR3nt: TGTGCCAGCAGCAGCAACATGGGCGTCTATGGCTACACCTTC

d_gene: NA
j_gene: TRBJ1-1
v_gene: TRBV19
abundance: many
CDR3aa: CASSISTRGTEAFF
CDR3nt: TGTGCCAGTAGTATATCCACGCGGGGTACTGAAGCTTTCTTT

d_gene: TRBD1
j_gene: TRBJ2-1
v_gene: TRBV7-2
abundance: NA
CDR3aa: CASSRNRGQDNEQFF
CDR3nt: TGTGCCAGCAGCCGAAACAGGGGTCAGGACAATGAGCAGTTCTTC

d_gene: NA
j_gene: TRBJ1-1
v_gene: TRBV5-4
abundance: once
CDR3aa: CASSPTLGNTEAFF
CDR3nt: TGTGCCAGCAGCCCGACCCTGGGAAACACTGAAGCTTTCTTT

d_gene: NA
j_gene: TRBJ2-3
v_gene: TRBV9
abundance: NA
CDR3aa: CASSVSSGTDTQYF
CDR3nt: TGTGCCAGCAGCGTTAGTAGCGGCACAGATACGCAGTATTTT

d_gene: TRBD2
j_gene: TRBJ2-3
v_gene: TRBV27
abundance: NA
CDR3aa: CASSLTRGGDTQYF
CDR3nt: TGTGCCAGCAGTTTAACGCGGGGGGGGGATACGCAGTATTTT

d_gene: TRBD2
j_gene: TRBJ2-7
v_gene: TRBV10-3
abundance: NA
CDR3aa: CAISEVASGSYEQYF
CDR3nt: TGTGCCATCAGTGAGGTGGCTAGCGGGAGCTACGAGCAGTACTTC

d_gene: NA
j_gene: TRBJ1-1
v_gene: TRBV7-9
abundance: once
CDR3aa: CASSWVGGVEAFF
CDR3nt: TGTGCCAGCAGCTGGGTAGGGGGGGTTGAAGCTTTCTTT

d_gene: TRBD2
j_gene: TRBJ2-7
v_gene: TRBV11-2
abundance: NA
CDR3aa: CASSLARAGVSYEQYF
CDR3nt: TGTGCCAGCAGCTTAGCCAGAGCGGGAGTAAGCTACGAGCAGTACTTC

d_gene: NA
j_gene: TRBJ2-1
v_gene: TRBV7-9
abundance: NA
CDR3aa: CASSPRTAEQFF
CDR3nt: TGTGCCAGCAGCCCTAGGACGGCTGAGCAGTTCTTC

d_gene: TRBD1
j_gene: TRBJ2-2
v_gene: TRBV5-1
abundance: NA
CDR3aa: CASSFWDSYYTGELFF
CDR3nt: TGCGCCAGCAGCTTCTGGGACAGTTACTACACCGGGGAGCTGTTTTTT

d_gene: NA
j_gene: TRBJ1-1
v_gene: TRBV6-5
abundance: NA
CDR3aa: CASSPQSEDKAFF
CDR3nt: TGTGCCAGCAGTCCACAATCAGAGGATAAAGCTTTCTTT

d_gene: NA
j_gene: TRBJ2-2
v_gene: TRBV5-1
abundance: NA
CDR3aa: CASSLATGNTGELFF
CDR3nt: TGCGCCAGCAGCTTGGCGACAGGGAACACCGGGGAGCTGTTTTTT

d_gene: TRBD1
j_gene: TRBJ1-1
v_gene: TRBV2
abundance: few
CDR3aa: CASSRQGNTEAFF
CDR3nt: TGTGCCAGCAGTCGACAGGGGAACACTGAAGCTTTCTTT

d_gene: TRBD2
j_gene: TRBJ2-3
v_gene: TRBV29-1
abundance: NA
CDR3aa: CSVPGTRGTDTQYF
CDR3nt: TGCAGCGTTCCTGGGACTAGAGGGACAGATACGCAGTATTTT

d_gene: NA
j_gene: TRBJ2-5
v_gene: TRBV5-4
abundance: NA
CDR3aa: CASSLGRSQETQYF
CDR3nt: TGTGCCAGCAGCTTGGGGCGGTCACAAGAGACCCAGTACTTC

d_gene: NA
j_gene: TRBJ1-1
v_gene: TRBV15
abundance: few
CDR3aa: CATRVRLRDTEAFF
CDR3nt: TGTGCCACCAGGGTTCGGCTAAGGGACACTGAAGCTTTCTTT